The source of this T cell receptor (beta chain) is a study of cytomegalovirus exposure and HLA in healthy donors. Primers included in the PCR were 60 Vbeta and 13 Jbeta primers. The table came from immunoSEQ multiplex PCR; TCRdb's copy has only in-frame clones and leaves some out. The sample has tens of thousands of clones; 70% are singletons. Losses at the gene ends were 6 bases for V and 4 bases for J; bases not matched to a gene: 11. Germline CDR1 MNHNS, CDR2 SASEGT. The CDR3 covers 15 residues. Sequencing input: PBMCs. The chain links TRBV6-1 to TRBJ1-1; 7 bases match TRBD1. The TCR originated in a woman aged 60-75 years in good health and CMV-seropositive. The CDR3: CASRRPDRPGTEAFF. Written as DNA, the CDR3 is TGTGCCAGCAGGAGACCGGACAGGCCGGGCACTGAAGCTTTCTTT.